These 29 T cell receptor beta chains were all obtained from the same sample, sequenced in a study of cytomegalovirus exposure and HLA in healthy donors. The PCR made use of 60 Vbeta and 13 Jbeta primers. Produced via immunoSEQ multiplex PCR; TCRdb's table is partial and in-frame only. Among more than 95,000 clones listed, roughly a tenth were seen once. Material for sequencing was PBMCs. The receptors originated from a woman aged 18-29 years in good health and CMV-seropositive.

This clone was counted only a few times. The chain couples TRBV9 to TRBJ2-1; perhaps TRBD1 as D (5 bases). The CDR3 spans 16 residues. V was trimmed by 2 bases and J by 6 bases, leaving 18 bases between them. Germline loops: CDR1 SGDLS, CDR2 YYNGEE. CDR3 residues: CASSVSRGILLNEQFF. DNA for the CDR3: TGTGCCAGCAGCGTCTCAAGGGGTATACTACTCAATGAGCAGTTCTTC.

This clone was seen a few times. The V call is TRBV29-1, the J call TRBJ1-2; 8 bases are a match to TRBD1. The germline V gene has CDR1 SQVTM and CDR2 ANQGSEA. The CDR3 covers 11 residues. V gave up 6 bases and J gave up 6 bases; unmatched junction bases: 3. The CDR3 DNA reads as TGCAGCGTCAGACAGGGGAATGGCTACACCTTC. It yields the protein CSVRQGNGYTF.

The chain is built from TRBV27 and TRBJ1-2; tentatively, D is TRBD1 (5 bases). CDR3 length equals 15 residues. Germline CDR1 MNHEY, CDR2 SMNVEV (reference sequence). Deletions cut 1 base from V and 1 base from J, with 10 bases between. The CDR3 reads CASSLWRGINYGYTF. CDR3 nucleotides: TGTGCCAGCAGTTTATGGAGGGGTATTAACTATGGCTACACCTTC.

The chain has TRBV6-4 and TRBJ2-1, with D maybe TRBD1 (5 bases). The CDR3 loop spans 16 amino acids. Germline V gives CDR1 MRHNA, CDR2 SNTAGT. Trimming took off 2 bases at V and 4 bases at J, with 15 bases between the two ends. CDR3 region: CASSDASGQGYNEQFF. In DNA, the CDR3 is TGTGCCAGCAGTGACGCTTCAGGTCAGGGATACAATGAGCAGTTCTTC.

The chain has TRBV6-1 and TRBJ1-1; D uncertain. The V end was cut by 4 bases, the J end by 6 bases, with 12 bases between. Germline V gene sequence: CDR1 MNHNS, CDR2 SASEGT. The CDR3 consists of 13 residues. CDR3 DNA: TGTGCCAGCAGTGTTGAGTTTCAGGCTGAAGCTTTCTTT. This encodes CASSVEFQAEAFF.

This chain connects TRBV7-9 to TRBJ1-1; the D gene is possibly TRBD1 (5 bases). Trimming pared 3 bases from V and 1 base from J, leaving 9 bases between. Germline V gives CDR1 SEHNR, CDR2 FQNEAQ (reference sequence). The CDR3 sequence is 14 residues long. The CDR3 sequence: CASSFQQENTEAFF. In nucleotides, the CDR3 is TGTGCCAGCAGCTTCCAACAGGAGAACACTGAAGCTTTCTTT.

This clone was counted between two and nine times. The chain couples TRBV28 to TRBJ2-7; 8 positions match TRBD2. This CDR3 has 12 residues. After removal of 8 bases from V and 2 bases from J, the junction contained 2 bases not matched to a gene. Germline V lookup: CDR1 MDHEN, CDR2 SYDVKM. This CDR3 reads CASGGLAYEQYF. CDR3 bases: TGTGCCAGCGGGGGACTAGCCTACGAGCAGTACTTC.

CDR3 nucleotide sequence: TGTGCCAGCAGTTTCGTTCACAATGAGCAGTTCTTC. Protein product: CASSFVHNEQFF. The chain links TRBV28 to TRBJ2-1; D ambiguous. The length of the CDR3 is 12 residues. Germline CDR1 MDHEN, CDR2 SYDVKM. Deletions cut 3 bases from V and 5 bases from J, with 5 bases between. Looking up the rest from reference TRBV28 and TRBJ2-1 gives the full variable domain: DVKVTQSSRYLVKRTGEKVFLECVQDMDHENMFWYRQDPGLGLRLIYFSYDVKMKEKGDIPEGYSVSREKKERFSLILESASTNQTSMYLCASSFVHNEQFFGPGTRLTVL.

In this sample, this clone turned up a few times. This chain connects TRBV2 to TRBJ1-2; TRBD1 matches 7 bases. CDR1 is SNHLY, CDR2 FYNNEI, per germline. Losses at the gene ends were 6 bases for V and 1 base for J; bases not matched to a gene: 8. CDR3 size: 15 residues. CDR3 bases: TGTGCCAGCAGAGAGCAGGGGGGATTTAACTATGGCTACACCTTC. As protein: CASREQGGFNYGYTF.

This rearrangement joins TRBV9 to TRBJ2-3; weak D call: TRBD2 (5 bases). This CDR3 has 13 amino acids. Germline assignment: CDR1 SGDLS and CDR2 YYNGEE. V gave up 0 bases and J gave up 5 bases, with 7 bases separating them. The CDR3 region has the DNA TGTGCCAGCAGCGTAGGAGGACTAGATACGCAGTATTTT. Translation: CASSVGGLDTQYF.

The rearrangement joins TRBV7-3 to TRBJ2-1; tentatively, D is TRBD2 (7 bases). The V end lost 2 bases, the J end lost 4 bases, and 12 bases lay between the germline ends. The CDR3 totals 15 residues. The V gene's germline CDR1 is SGHTA and CDR2 FQGTGA. DNA of the CDR3: TGTGCCAGCAGCTTACGGGGGGCTCGGTACAATGAGCAGTTCTTC. This translates into CASSLRGARYNEQFF.

This chain connects TRBV4-1 to TRBJ1-4; no definite D call. V lost 0 bases and J 7 bases, leaving 12 bases between the germline ends. Germline V lookup: CDR1 MGHRA, CDR2 YSYEKL. The CDR3 runs 15 residues. The CDR3 DNA reads as TGCGCCAGCAGCCAAGAGGTGTCGAGGGTTGAAAAACTGTTTTTT. Amino acids: CASSQEVSRVEKLFF.

The V and J genes are TRBV5-5 and TRBJ2-7; the match to TRBD2 covers 10 bases. CDR1 is SGHKS and CDR2 is YYEKEE in the germline V gene (reference sequence). The CDR3 is 16 residues long. V dropped 0 bases and J dropped 4; count of bases not matched to a gene: 7. The CDR3 DNA is TGTGCCAGCAGCTTGGTTCCTAGCGGGAGTCGGTACGAGCAGTACTTC. Protein: CASSLVPSGSRYEQYF.

A few counts support this clone. The CDR3 region has the DNA TGTGCCAGCAGCTTACCGGGGGGGTCCGGAGGTGGCGGGGAGCTGTTTTTT. This codes for CASSLPGGSGGGGELFF. The chain uses TRBV7-3 and TRBJ2-2, with 8 positions matching TRBD2. This CDR3 contains 17 residues. V gave up 2 bases and J gave up 7 bases; unmatched junction bases: 12. Germline V gene lookup returns CDR1 SGHTA and CDR2 FQGTGA.

The rearrangement links TRBV28 to TRBJ2-7; 7 bases line up with TRBD2. V lost 6 bases and J lost 2; bases outside the gene matches: 7. Germline CDR1 MDHEN, CDR2 SYDVKM. This CDR3 comprises 14 residues. CDR3 coding DNA: TGTGCCAGCAGGCAGGGACTACCACCCTACGAGCAGTACTTC. Amino acids: CASRQGLPPYEQYF.

This clone turned up a few times. The chain uses TRBV11-3 and TRBJ2-7; 11 nucleotides match TRBD2. This CDR3 is built from 15 residues. Unmatched junction bases numbered 8, after V lost 5 bases and J lost 5 bases. Germline CDR1 reads SGHNT; CDR2 reads YENEEA. This CDR3 is CASSPRLAGPDEQYF. CDR3 nucleotides: TGTGCCAGCAGCCCCCGACTAGCGGGACCCGACGAGCAGTACTTC.

This clone was picked up a small number of times. J is TRBJ1-1 and V is TRBV9; TRBD1 agrees at 10 bases. Germline values: CDR1 SGDLS, CDR2 YYNGEE. The CDR3 consists of 12 residues. The junction had 3 bases not matched to a gene; V was cut back by 3 bases and J by 10 bases. The CDR3: CASSGQGARAFF. CDR3 DNA sequence: TGTGCCAGCAGCGGACAGGGGGCTCGAGCTTTCTTT. Using reference TRBV9 and TRBJ1-1 for the parts outside the CDR3, the full variable domain is DSGVTQTPKHLITATGQRVTLRCSPRSGDLSVYWYQQSLDQGLQFLIQYYNGEERAKGNILERFSAQQFPDLHSELNLSSLELGDSALYFCASSGQGARAFFGQGTRLTVV.

This clone was seen only a few times. V and J are TRBV7-8 and TRBJ2-7, with 8 positions matching TRBD1. V gave up 1 base and J gave up 2 bases; unmatched junction bases: 4. This CDR3 has 15 residues. Germline V gene sequence: CDR1 SGHVS, CDR2 FQNEAQ. CDR3 region: CASSLGGTGPYEQYF. The CDR3 coding sequence is TGTGCCAGCAGCTTAGGTGGGACAGGTCCCTACGAGCAGTACTTC.

Written as DNA, the CDR3 is TGTGCCAGCAGCATCGGACTAGCGGCTTACACAGATACGCAGTATTTT. It translates to CASSIGLAAYTDTQYF. The rearrangement joins TRBV11-3 to TRBJ2-3, with 10 bases identical to TRBD2. V lost 5 bases, J lost 2 bases, and 7 bases stayed unmatched. Germline values: CDR1 SGHNT, CDR2 YENEEA. CDR3 size: 16 residues.

In its sample, this clone was seen a few times. This rearrangement joins TRBV21-1 to TRBJ1-5. TRBV21-1 is a documented pseudogene. The length of the CDR3 is 20 residues. Here the CDR3 reads CASSNGMEGRSIVRVQPQHF. The CDR3, as DNA: TGTGCCAGCAGCAATGGTATGGAGGGCAGGTCGATTGTGAGGGTGCAGCCCCAGCATTTT.

This clone was counted only a few times. This rearrangement joins TRBV6-1 to TRBJ2-2, with no clear D. V was cut by 3 bases and J by 4 bases, with 6 bases left in between. This CDR3 has 13 amino acids. Germline V gene sequence: CDR1 MNHNS, CDR2 SASEGT. CDR3 sequence: CASSETGTGELFF. The CDR3 DNA follows: TGTGCCAGCAGTGAGACGGGCACCGGGGAGCTGTTTTTT.

This clone was observed a few times. The chain joins TRBV5-8 to TRBJ2-7; D unclear. The germline CDR1 and CDR2 sequences are SGHTS and YDEGEE. V was shortened by 0 bases and J by 0 bases, with 16 bases between the two germline ends. The CDR3 has 17 amino acids. The DNA for the CDR3 is TGTGCCAGCAGCTTGGTTTTGGGCGAGCCGTTCTCCTACGAGCAGTACTTC. Encoded protein: CASSLVLGEPFSYEQYF.

This chain uses TRBV30 with TRBJ2-3, with D tentatively TRBD2 (6 bases). Germline assignment: CDR1 GTSNPN and CDR2 SVGIG (reference sequence). The CDR3 spans 12 residues. V was pared by 5 bases and J by 3 bases, with 9 bases between. CDR3 protein: CAWRLATDTQYF. CDR3 bases: TGTGCCTGGCGTCTAGCGACAGATACGCAGTATTTT. The whole variable domain, remainder taken from reference TRBV30 and TRBJ2-3, is SQTIHQWPATLVQPVGSPLSLECTVEGTSNPNLYWYRQAAGRGLQLLFYSVGIGQISSEVPQNLSASRPQDRQFILSSKKLLLSDSGFYLCAWRLATDTQYFGPGTRLTVL.

The chain recombines TRBV27 with TRBJ2-3, with unresolved D. V dropped 4 bases and J dropped 2 bases, with 10 bases sitting between them. The CDR3 covers 14 residues. The germline V gene encodes CDR1 MNHEY and CDR2 SMNVEV (reference sequence). The CDR3 DNA sequence: TGTGCCAGCAGTTCCTGGGCTGACACAGATACGCAGTATTTT. This translates into CASSSWADTDTQYF.

The chain couples TRBV25-1 to TRBJ2-2; tentatively, D is TRBD2 (5 bases). There are 16 residues in the CDR3. Germline CDR1 MGHDK, CDR2 SYGVNS. Between the trimmed V and J ends, which lost 2 bases and 6 bases, there was a span of 16 bases. DNA of the CDR3: TGTGCCAGCAGTGAACCGGCCTCCGGGGTATCCGGGGAGCTGTTTTTT. Translated, it gives CASSEPASGVSGELFF.

In its sample, this clone was seen a few times. At one boundary the junction diverges from the germline segment, which might be a read error. The V gene is TRBV6-4, the J gene TRBJ2-6; possible D gene TRBD1, 5 bases. CDR3 size: 14 residues. Germline CDR1 MRHNA, CDR2 SNTAGT. CDR3 sequence reads: CASSDRYGANVLPF. In DNA, the CDR3 is TGTGCCAGCAGTGACAGATATGGGGCCAACGTCCTGCCTTTC.

The CDR3 sequence is CASSYLTEAFF. The CDR3 DNA sequence: TGTGCCAGCAGCTATTTAACTGAAGCTTTCTTT. This chain uses TRBV5-4 with TRBJ1-1; the D is unclear. CDR1 SGHNT and CDR2 YYREEE come from the germline V gene (reference sequence). Between the trimmed V and J ends, which lost 3 bases and 5 bases, there was a span of 5 bases. The length of the CDR3 is 11 residues.

V and J are TRBV28 and TRBJ1-1; D is ambiguous. V was shortened by 6 bases and J by 2 bases, with 4 bases between the two germline ends. This CDR3 is built from 11 residues. Germline loops: CDR1 MDHEN, CDR2 SYDVKM. As DNA, the CDR3 is TGTGCCAGCAGCATTAACACTGAAGCTTTCTTT. Translated, it gives CASSINTEAFF.

This chain links TRBV30 with TRBJ1-2; no reliable D call. Between the trimmed V and J ends, which lost 3 bases and 7 bases, there was a span of 15 bases. The germline V gene encodes CDR1 GTSNPN and CDR2 SVGIG (reference sequence). The CDR3 is made up of 13 amino acids. The CDR3 loop reads CAWRPLMALGYTF. The CDR3 bases are TGTGCCTGGAGGCCCCTGATGGCCCTTGGCTACACCTTC.